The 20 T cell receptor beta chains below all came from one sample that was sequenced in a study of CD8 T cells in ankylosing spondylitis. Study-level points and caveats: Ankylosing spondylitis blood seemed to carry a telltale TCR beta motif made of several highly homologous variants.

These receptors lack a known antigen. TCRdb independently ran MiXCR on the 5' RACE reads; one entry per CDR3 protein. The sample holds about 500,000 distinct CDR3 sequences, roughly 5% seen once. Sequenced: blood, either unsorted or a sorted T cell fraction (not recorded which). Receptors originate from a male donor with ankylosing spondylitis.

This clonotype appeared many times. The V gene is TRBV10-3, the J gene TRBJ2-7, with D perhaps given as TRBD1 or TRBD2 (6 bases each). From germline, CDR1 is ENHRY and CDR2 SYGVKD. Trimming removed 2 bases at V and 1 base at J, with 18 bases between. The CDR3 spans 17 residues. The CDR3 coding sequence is TGTGCCATCAGTGAGAGGAGGGCAGGGGCCGGATCCTACGAGCAGTACTTC. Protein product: CAISERRAGAGSYEQYF.

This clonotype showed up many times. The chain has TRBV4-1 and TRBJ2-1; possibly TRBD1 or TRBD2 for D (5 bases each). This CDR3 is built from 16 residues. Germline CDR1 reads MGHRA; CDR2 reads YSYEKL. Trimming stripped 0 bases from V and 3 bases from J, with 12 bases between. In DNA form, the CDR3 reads TGCGCCAGCAGCCAAGATCTGGGACGGGGCTACAATGAGCAGTTCTTC. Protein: CASSQDLGRGYNEQFF.

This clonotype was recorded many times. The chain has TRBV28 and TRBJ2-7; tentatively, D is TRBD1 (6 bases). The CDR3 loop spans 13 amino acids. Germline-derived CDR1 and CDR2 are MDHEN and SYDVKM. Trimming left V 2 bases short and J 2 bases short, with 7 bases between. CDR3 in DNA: TGTGCCAGCAGTTTAAGGACAGCCTACGAGCAGTACTTC. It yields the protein CASSLRTAYEQYF.

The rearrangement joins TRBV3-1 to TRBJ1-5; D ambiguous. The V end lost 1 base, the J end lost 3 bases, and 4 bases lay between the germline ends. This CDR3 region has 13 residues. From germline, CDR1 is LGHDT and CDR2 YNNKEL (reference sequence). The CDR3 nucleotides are TGTGCCAGCAGCCAAGCTCTCAATCAGCCCCAGCATTTT. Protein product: CASSQALNQPQHF.

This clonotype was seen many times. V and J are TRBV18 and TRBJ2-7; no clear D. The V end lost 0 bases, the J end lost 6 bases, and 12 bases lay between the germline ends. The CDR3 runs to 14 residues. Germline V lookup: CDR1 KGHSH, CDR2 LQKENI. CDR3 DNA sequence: TGTGCCAGCTCACCACCTTCAAGAGCTGGCGAGCAGTACTTC. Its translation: CASSPPSRAGEQYF.

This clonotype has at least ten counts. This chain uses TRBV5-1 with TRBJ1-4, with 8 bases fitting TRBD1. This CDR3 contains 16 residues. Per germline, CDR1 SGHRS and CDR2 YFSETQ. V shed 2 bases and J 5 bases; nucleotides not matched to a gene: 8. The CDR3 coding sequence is TGCGCCAGCAGCTTATTACCGACAGGGGAAAATGAAAAACTGTTTTTT. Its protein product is CASSLLPTGENEKLFF.

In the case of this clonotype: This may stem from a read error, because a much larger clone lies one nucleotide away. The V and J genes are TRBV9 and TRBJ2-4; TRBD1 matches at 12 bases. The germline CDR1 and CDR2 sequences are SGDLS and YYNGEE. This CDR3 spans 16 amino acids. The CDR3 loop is CASTTKGQGAKNIQHF. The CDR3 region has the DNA TGTGCCAGCACAACCAAGGGACAGGGGGCCAAAAACATTCAGCACTTC.

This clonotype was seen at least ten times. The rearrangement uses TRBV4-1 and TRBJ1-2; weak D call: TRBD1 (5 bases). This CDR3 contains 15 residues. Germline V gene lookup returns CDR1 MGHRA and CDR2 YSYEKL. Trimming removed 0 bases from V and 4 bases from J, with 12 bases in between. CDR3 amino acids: CASSQDSRDGYGYTF. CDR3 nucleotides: TGCGCCAGCAGCCAAGACTCGCGGGACGGCTATGGCTACACCTTC.

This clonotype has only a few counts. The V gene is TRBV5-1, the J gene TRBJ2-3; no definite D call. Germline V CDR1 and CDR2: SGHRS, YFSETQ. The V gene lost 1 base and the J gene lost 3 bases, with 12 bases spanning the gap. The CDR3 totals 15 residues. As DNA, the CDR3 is TGCGCCAGCAGCTTGCAGGTTTCCTCGACAGATACGCAGTATTTT. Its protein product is CASSLQVSSTDTQYF.

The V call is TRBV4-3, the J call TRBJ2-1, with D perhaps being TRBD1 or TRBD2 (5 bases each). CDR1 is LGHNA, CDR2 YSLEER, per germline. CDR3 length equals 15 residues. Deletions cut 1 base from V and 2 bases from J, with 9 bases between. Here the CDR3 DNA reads TGCGCCAGCAGCCAAGGCCTGGGGGCCTACAATGAGCAGTTCTTC. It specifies CASSQGLGAYNEQFF.

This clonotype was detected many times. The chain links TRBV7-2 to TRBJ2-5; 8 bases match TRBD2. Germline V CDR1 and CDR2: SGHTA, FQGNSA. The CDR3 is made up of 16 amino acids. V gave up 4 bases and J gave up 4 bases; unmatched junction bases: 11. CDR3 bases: TGTGCCAGCAGCTCCACCACGGGACTAGTCGGAGAGACCCAGTACTTC. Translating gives CASSSTTGLVGETQYF.

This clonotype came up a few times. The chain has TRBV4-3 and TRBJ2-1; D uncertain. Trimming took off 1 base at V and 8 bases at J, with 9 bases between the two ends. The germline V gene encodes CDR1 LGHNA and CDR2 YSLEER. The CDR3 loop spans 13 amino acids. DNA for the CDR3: TGCGCCAGCAGCCAAGGGTCGGGCTATGAGCAGTTCTTC. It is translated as CASSQGSGYEQFF.

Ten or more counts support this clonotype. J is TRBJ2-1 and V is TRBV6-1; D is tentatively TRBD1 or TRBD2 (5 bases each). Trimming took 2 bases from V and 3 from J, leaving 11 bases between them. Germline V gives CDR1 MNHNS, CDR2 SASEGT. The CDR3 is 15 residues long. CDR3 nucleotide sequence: TGTGCCAGCAGTGAACGAGGAGGACACTACAATGAGCAGTTCTTC. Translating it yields CASSERGGHYNEQFF.

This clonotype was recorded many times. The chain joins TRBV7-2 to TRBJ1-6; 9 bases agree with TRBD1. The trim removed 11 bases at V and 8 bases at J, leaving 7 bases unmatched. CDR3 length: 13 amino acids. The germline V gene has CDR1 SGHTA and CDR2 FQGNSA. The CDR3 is CAGHRGLDSPLHF. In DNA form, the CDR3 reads TGTGCCGGGCACAGGGGGCTTGATTCACCCCTCCACTTT. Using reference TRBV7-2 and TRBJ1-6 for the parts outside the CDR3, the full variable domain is GAGVSQSPSNKVTEKGKDVELRCDPISGHTALYWYRQSLGQGLEFLIYFQGNSAPDKSGLPSDRFSAERTGGSVSTLTIQRTQQEDSAVYLCAGHRGLDSPLHFGNGTRLTVT.

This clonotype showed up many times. As DNA, the CDR3 is TGCGCCAGCAGCCAAACCGTTTTGGATAATAATTCACCCCTCCACTTT. Translating it yields CASSQTVLDNNSPLHF. This chain connects TRBV4-3 to TRBJ1-6, with D uncertain. The CDR3 sequence is 16 residues long. From germline, CDR1 is LGHNA and CDR2 YSLEER. V was trimmed by 2 bases and J by 5 bases, leaving 13 bases between them.

The CDR3 here is CSARDQGMNTEAFF. CDR3 coding DNA: TGCAGTGCTAGAGATCAGGGGATGAACACTGAAGCTTTCTTT. The V gene is TRBV20-1, the J gene TRBJ1-1; perhaps TRBD1 as D (6 bases). V shed 0 bases and J shed 0 bases, with 8 bases lying between them. The CDR3 length is 14 residues. CDR1 is DFQATT and CDR2 is SNEGSKA in the germline V gene (reference sequence).

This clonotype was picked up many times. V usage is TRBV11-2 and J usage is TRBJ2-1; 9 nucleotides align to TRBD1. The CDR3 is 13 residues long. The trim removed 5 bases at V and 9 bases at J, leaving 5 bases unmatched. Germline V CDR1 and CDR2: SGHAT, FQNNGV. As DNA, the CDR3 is TGTGCCAGCAGCCCAGGGACAGGGTTTGAGCAGTTCTTC. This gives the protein CASSPGTGFEQFF.

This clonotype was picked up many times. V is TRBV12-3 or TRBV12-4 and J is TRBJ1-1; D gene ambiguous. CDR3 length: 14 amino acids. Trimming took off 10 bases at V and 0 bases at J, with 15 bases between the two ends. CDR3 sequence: CATKLSTVNTEAFF. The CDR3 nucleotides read TGTGCCACCAAACTCTCAACAGTGAACACTGAAGCTTTCTTT.

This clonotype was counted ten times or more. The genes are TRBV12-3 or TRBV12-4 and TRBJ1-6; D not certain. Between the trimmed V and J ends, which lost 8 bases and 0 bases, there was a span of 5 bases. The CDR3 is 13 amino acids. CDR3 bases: TGTGCCAGCCGCCGCTCCTATAATTCACCCCTCCACTTT. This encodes CASRRSYNSPLHF.

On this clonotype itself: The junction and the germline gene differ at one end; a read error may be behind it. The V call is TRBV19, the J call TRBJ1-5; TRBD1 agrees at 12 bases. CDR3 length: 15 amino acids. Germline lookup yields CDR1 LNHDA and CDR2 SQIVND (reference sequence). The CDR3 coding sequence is TGTGCCAGTTCCTACGGGACAGGGGGCAAACAGCCCCAGCATTTT. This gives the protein CASSYGTGGKQPQHF.